These 4 T cell receptor beta chains originate from one sample sequenced in a study of cytomegalovirus exposure and HLA in healthy donors. A multiplex PCR was run with 60 Vbeta primers and 13 Jbeta primers. Assay used: immunoSEQ multiplex PCR; TCRdb lists only in-frame clones, some missing. The sample yields 100,000 or so clones, over 65% seen once. The source material was PBMCs. These receptors all stem from a female donor in good health and CMV-seropositive.

The chain links TRBV5-1 to TRBJ1-3, with 8 bases aligning to TRBD1. The V gene end was trimmed by 4 bases and the J gene end by 6 bases; junction bases not matched to a gene: 9. Germline CDR1 reads SGHRS; CDR2 reads YFSETQ. The CDR3 extends over 15 amino acids. CDR3 sequence reads: CASSQKTGGVNTIYF. The CDR3, as DNA: TGCGCCAGCAGCCAGAAAACAGGGGGAGTAAACACCATATATTTT.

This clone turned up a few times. The chain combines TRBV19 with TRBJ2-1; D not certain. Per germline, CDR1 LNHDA and CDR2 SQIVND (reference sequence). The CDR3 is made up of 14 amino acids. V was cut by 7 bases and J by 10 bases, with 20 bases left in between. The CDR3 here is CASNPVPFRNEQFF. The CDR3, as DNA: TGTGCCAGTAACCCCGTCCCGTTCAGGAACGAGCAGTTCTTC.

V usage is TRBV10-1 and J usage is TRBJ2-2, with D perhaps matching TRBD2 (10 bases). V was shortened by 4 bases and J by 7 bases, with 22 bases between the two germline ends. Germline V gene sequence: CDR1 WNHNN, CDR2 SYGVQD (reference sequence). CDR3 length: 17 amino acids. CDR3 in amino acids: CASSAAGLATGGGELFF. CDR3 in DNA: TGCGCCAGCAGTGCCGCGGGACTAGCGACAGGGGGCGGGGAGCTGTTTTTT.

This rearrangement joins TRBV5-8 to TRBJ2-1, with TRBD1 matching 10 bases. The CDR3 spans 15 residues. Per the germline V gene, CDR1 is SGHTS and CDR2 is YDEGEE. J lost 2 bases, V lost 5 bases, and 4 bases had no gene match. CDR3 loop: CASRKDRGPYNEQFF. In DNA form, the CDR3 reads TGTGCCAGCAGGAAAGACAGGGGGCCCTACAATGAGCAGTTCTTC.